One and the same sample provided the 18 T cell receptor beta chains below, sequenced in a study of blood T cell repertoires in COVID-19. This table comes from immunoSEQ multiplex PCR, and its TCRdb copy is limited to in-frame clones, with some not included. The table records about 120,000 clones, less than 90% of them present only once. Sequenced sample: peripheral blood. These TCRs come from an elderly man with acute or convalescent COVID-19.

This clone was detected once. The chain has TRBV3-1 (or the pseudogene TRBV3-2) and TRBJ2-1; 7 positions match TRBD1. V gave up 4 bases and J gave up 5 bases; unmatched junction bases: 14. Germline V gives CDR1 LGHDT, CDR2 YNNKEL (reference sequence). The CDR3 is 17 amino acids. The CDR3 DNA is TGTGCCAGCAGCCTGAGACAGGGAAGGGGACCGGACAATGAGCAGTTCTTC. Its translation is CASSLRQGRGPDNEQFF.

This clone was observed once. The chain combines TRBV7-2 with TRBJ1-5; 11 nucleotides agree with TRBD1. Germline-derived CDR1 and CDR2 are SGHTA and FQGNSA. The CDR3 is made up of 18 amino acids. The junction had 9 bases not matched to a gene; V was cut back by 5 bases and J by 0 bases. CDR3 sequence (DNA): TGTGCCAGCAGCAGTAAGGGGACAGGGGGAACTAGCAATCAGCCCCAGCATTTT. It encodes CASSSKGTGGTSNQPQHF.

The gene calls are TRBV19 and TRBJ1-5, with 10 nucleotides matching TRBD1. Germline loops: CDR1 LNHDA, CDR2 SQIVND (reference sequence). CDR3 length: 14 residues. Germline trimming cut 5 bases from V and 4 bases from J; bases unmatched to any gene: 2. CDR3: CASSPGQGNQPQHF. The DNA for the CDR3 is TGTGCCAGTAGTCCGGGACAGGGGAATCAGCCCCAGCATTTT.

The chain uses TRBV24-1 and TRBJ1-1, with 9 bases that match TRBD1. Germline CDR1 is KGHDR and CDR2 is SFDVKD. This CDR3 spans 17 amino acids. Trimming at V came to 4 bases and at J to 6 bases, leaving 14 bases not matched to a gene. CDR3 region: CATSEFRDRAAVSEAFF. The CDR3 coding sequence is TGTGCCACCAGTGAGTTCCGGGACAGGGCCGCGGTGTCTGAAGCTTTCTTT.

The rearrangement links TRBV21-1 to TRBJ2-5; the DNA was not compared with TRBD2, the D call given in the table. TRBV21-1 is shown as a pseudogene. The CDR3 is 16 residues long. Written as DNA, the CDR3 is TGTGCCAGCAGAACCCACCCCCTAGCGTACTTTGAGACCCAGTACTTC. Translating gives CASRTHPLAYFETQYF.

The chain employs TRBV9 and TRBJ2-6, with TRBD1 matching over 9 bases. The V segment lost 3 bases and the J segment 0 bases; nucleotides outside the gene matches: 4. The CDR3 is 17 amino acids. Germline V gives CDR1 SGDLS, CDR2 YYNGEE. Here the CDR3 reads CASSAVTGGSGANVLTF. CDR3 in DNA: TGTGCCAGCAGCGCCGTGACAGGGGGCTCTGGGGCCAACGTCCTGACTTTC.

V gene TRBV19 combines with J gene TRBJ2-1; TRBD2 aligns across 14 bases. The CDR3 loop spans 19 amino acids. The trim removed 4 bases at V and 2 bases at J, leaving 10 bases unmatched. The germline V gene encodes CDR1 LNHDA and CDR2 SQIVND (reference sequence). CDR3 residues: CASSTTSGGLAGAYNEQFF. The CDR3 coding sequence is TGTGCCAGTAGTACAACTAGTGGGGGACTAGCGGGAGCCTACAATGAGCAGTTCTTC. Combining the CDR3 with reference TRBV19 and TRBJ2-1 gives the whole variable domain DGGITQSPKYLFRKEGQNVTLSCEQNLNHDAMYWYRQDPGQGLRLIYYSQIVNDFQKGDIAEGYSVSREKKESFPLTVTSAQKNPTAFYLCASSTTSGGLAGAYNEQFFGPGTRLTVL.

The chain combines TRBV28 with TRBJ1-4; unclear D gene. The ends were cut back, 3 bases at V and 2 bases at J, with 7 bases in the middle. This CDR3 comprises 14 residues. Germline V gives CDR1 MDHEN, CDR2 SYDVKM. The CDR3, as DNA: TGTGCCAGCAGTTTTAGTACCACTAATGAAAAACTGTTTTTT. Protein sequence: CASSFSTTNEKLFF. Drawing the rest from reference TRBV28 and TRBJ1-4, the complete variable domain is DVKVTQSSRYLVKRTGEKVFLECVQDMDHENMFWYRQDPGLGLRLIYFSYDVKMKEKGDIPEGYSVSREKKERFSLILESASTNQTSMYLCASSFSTTNEKLFFGSGTQLSVL.

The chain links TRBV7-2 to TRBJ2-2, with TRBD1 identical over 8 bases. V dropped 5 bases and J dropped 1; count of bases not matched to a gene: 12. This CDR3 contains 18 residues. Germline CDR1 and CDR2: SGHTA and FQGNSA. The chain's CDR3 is CASSLQPPGTGNTGELFF. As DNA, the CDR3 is TGTGCCAGCAGCCTACAACCTCCCGGGACAGGGAACACCGGGGAGCTGTTTTTT. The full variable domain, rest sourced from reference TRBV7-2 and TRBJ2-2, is GAGVSQSPSNKVTEKGKDVELRCDPISGHTALYWYRQSLGQGLEFLIYFQGNSAPDKSGLPSDRFSAERTGGSVSTLTIQRTQQEDSAVYLCASSLQPPGTGNTGELFFGEGSRLTVL.

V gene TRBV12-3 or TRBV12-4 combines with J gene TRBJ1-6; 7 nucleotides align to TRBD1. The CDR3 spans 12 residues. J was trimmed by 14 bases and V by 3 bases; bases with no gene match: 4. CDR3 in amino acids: CASSFGQVALHF. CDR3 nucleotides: TGTGCCAGCAGTTTCGGACAGGTGGCCCTCCACTTT.

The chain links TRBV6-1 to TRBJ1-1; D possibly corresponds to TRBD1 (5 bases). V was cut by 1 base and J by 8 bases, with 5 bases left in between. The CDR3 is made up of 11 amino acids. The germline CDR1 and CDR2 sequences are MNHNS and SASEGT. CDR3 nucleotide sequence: TGTGCCAGCAGTGAAGAGGGGGAAGCTTTCTTT. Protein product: CASSEEGEAFF.

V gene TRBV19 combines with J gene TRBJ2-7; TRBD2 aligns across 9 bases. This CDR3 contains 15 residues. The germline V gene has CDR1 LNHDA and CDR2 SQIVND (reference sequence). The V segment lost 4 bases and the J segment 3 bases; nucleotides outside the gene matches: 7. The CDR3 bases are TGTGCCAGTAGTAAACGACTAGCGGAGCACTACGAGCAGTACTTC. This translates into CASSKRLAEHYEQYF.

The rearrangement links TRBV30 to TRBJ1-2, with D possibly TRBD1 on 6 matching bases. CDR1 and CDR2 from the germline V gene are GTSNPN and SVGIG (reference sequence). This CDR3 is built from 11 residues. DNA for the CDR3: TGTCGCGGGGGCTCGGGCTATGGCTACACCTTC. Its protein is CRGGSGYGYTF.

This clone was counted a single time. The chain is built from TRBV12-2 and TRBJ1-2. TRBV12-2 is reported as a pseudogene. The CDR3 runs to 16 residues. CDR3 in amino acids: CASRLARHRSAHGYTF. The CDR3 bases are TGTGCAAGTCGCTTAGCGAGGCATCGTTCTGCCCATGGCTACACCTTC.

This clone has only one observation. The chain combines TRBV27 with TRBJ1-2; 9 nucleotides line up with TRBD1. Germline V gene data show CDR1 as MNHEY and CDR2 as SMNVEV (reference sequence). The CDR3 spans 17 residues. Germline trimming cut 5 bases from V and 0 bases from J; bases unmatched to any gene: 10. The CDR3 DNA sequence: TGTGCCAGCAGTCCAGGCGCGGACAGGGGAGCTAACTATGGCTACACCTTC. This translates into CASSPGADRGANYGYTF.

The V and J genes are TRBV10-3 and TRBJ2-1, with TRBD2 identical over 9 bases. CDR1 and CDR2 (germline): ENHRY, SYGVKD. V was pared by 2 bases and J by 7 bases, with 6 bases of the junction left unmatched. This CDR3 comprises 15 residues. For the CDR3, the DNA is TGTGCCATCAGTGAGGGTAGCGGGAGTCGGAATGAGCAGTTCTTC. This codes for CAISEGSGSRNEQFF.

Here the CDR3 reads CASSLGGNTEAFF. CDR3 sequence (DNA): TGTGCCAGCAGTCTGGGGGGGAACACTGAAGCTTTCTTT. The chain carries TRBV6-6 and TRBJ1-1; the D gene is possibly TRBD1 (5 bases). The germline V gene has CDR1 MNHNY and CDR2 SVGAGI (reference sequence). CDR3 length: 13 amino acids. With 5 bases removed from V and 1 base from J, the gap between germline ends came to 8 bases.

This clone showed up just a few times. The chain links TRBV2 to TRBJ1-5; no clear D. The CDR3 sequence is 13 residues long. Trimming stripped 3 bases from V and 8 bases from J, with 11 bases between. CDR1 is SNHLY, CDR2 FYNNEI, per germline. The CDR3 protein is CASSDNPGEPQHF. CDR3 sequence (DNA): TGTGCCAGCAGTGATAATCCGGGTGAGCCCCAGCATTTT.